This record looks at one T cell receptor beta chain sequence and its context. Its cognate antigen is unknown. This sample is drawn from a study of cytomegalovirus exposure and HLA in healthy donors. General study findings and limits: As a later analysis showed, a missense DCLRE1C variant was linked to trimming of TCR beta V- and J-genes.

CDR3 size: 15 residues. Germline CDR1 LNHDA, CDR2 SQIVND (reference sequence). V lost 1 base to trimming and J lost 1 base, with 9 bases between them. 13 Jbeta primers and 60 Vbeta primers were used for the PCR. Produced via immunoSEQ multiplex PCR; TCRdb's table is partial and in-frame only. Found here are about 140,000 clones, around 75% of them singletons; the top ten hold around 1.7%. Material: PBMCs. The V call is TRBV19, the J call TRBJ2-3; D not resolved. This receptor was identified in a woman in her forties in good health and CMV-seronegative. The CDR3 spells CASSIGSARTDTQYF. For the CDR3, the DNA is TGTGCCAGTAGTATAGGATCAGCGCGCACAGATACGCAGTATTTT.